This T cell receptor beta chain derives from a study of technical replicates of blood from a handful of donors. Method: immunoSEQ multiplex PCR; TCRdb's copy keeps in-frame clones and lacks some. Found here are about 80,000 clones, almost 98% of them singletons; the top ten hold 0.18%. V lost 5 bases, J lost 0 bases, and 13 bases lay in between. The CDR3 has 15 amino acids. CDR1 is SNHLY, CDR2 FYNNEI, per germline. This clone was recorded only once. What was sequenced was T cells isolated from PBMCs. The V gene is TRBV2, the J gene TRBJ1-1; D unclear. The receptor's source is a human donor in good health. In DNA, the CDR3 is TGTGCCAGCAGTTCCCCAGGCCTTATGAACACTGAAGCTTTCTTT. It translates to CASSSPGLMNTEAFF.